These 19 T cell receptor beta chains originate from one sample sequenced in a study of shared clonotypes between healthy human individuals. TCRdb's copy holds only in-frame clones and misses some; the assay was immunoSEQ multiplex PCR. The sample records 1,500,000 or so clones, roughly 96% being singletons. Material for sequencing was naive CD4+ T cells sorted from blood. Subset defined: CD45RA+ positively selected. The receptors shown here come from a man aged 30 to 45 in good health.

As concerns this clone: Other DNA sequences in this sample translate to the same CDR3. The CDR3 loop reads CASSLVGLAGGEQYF. CDR3 coding DNA: TGCGCCAGCAGCTTGGTGGGACTAGCGGGAGGGGAGCAGTACTTC. The V call is TRBV5-1, the J call TRBJ2-7; 16 bases fit TRBD2. The length of the CDR3 is 15 residues. CDR1 is SGHRS and CDR2 is YFSETQ in the germline V gene. V lost 0 bases and J lost 7; bases outside the gene matches: 1.

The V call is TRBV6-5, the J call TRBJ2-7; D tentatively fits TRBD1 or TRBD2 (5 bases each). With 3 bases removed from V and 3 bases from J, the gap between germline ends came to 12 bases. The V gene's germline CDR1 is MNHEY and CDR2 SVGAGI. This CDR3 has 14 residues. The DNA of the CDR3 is TGTGCCAGCAGTTATACCGGGGCGGTCTACGAGCAGTACTTC. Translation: CASSYTGAVYEQYF.

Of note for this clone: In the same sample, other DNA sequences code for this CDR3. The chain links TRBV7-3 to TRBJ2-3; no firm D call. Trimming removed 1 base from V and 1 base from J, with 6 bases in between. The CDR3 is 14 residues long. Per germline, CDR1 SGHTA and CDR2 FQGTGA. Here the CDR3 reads CASSLNRGTDTQYF. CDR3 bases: TGTGCCAGCAGCTTAAACAGAGGCACAGATACGCAGTATTTT.

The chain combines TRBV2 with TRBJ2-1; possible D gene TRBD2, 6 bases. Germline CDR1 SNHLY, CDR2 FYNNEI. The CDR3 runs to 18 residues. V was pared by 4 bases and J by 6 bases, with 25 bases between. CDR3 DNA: TGTGCCAGCAGTGTGAAGCGGGCCGCCGGGACCACTGGCAATGAGCAGTTCTTC. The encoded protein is CASSVKRAAGTTGNEQFF.

CDR3 nucleotide sequence: TGTGCCAGTAGTAGGACCGGTCTGAGCTACACCTTC. It encodes CASSRTGLSYTF. The gene calls are TRBV19 and TRBJ1-2; D remains ambiguous. The CDR3 length is 12 residues. In germline, CDR1 is LNHDA, CDR2 SQIVND (reference sequence). The ends were cut back, 4 bases at V and 9 bases at J, with 12 bases in the middle. The variable domain in full, with the rest retrieved from reference TRBV19 and TRBJ1-2, is DGGITQSPKYLFRKEGQNVTLSCEQNLNHDAMYWYRQDPGQGLRLIYYSQIVNDFQKGDIAEGYSVSREKKESFPLTVTSAQKNPTAFYLCASSRTGLSYTFGSGTRLTVV.

This chain's CDR3 is CASSLIGKEGLYEQYF. The CDR3 DNA reads as TGTGCCAGCAGCTTAATCGGGAAAGAGGGCCTCTACGAGCAGTACTTC. This chain connects TRBV7-3 to TRBJ2-7; D possibly corresponds to TRBD2 (5 bases). CDR1 is SGHTA and CDR2 is FQGTGA in the germline V gene. The length of the CDR3 is 16 residues. V was shortened by 1 base and J by 3 bases, with 16 bases between the two germline ends.

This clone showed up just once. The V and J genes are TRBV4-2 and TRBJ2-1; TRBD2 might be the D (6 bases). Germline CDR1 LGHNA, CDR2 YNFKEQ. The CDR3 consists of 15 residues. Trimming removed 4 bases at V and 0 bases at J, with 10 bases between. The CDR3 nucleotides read TGTGCCAGCAGCCGGGACTTCAGCTCCTACAATGAGCAGTTCTTC. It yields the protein CASSRDFSSYNEQFF.

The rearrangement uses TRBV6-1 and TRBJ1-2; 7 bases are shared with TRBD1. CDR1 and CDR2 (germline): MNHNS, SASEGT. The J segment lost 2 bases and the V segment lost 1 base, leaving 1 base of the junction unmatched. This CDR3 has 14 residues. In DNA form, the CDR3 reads TGTGCCAGCAGTGAAGGGGGACAGAACTATGGCTACACCTTC. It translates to CASSEGGQNYGYTF.

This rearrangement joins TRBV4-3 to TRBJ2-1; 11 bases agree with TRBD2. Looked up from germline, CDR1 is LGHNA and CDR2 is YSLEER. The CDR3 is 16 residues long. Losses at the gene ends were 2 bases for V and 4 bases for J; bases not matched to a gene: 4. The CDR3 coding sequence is TGCGCCAGCAGCCAAAGGACTAGCGGGTATTACAATGAGCAGTTCTTC. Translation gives CASSQRTSGYYNEQFF.

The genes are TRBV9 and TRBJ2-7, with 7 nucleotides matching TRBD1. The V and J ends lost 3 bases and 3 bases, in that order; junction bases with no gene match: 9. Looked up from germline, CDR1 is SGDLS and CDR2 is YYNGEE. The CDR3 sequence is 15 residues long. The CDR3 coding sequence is TGTGCCAGCAGCGCGAACCCGGGACAGTACTACGAGCAGTACTTC. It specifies CASSANPGQYYEQYF.

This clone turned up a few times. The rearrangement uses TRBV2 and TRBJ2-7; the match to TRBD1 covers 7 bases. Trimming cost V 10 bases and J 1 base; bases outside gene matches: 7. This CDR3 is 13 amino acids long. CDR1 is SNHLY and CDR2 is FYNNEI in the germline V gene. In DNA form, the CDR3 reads TGTGCCACCCGACAGGGTGGATCCTACGAGCAGTACTTC. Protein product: CATRQGGSYEQYF.

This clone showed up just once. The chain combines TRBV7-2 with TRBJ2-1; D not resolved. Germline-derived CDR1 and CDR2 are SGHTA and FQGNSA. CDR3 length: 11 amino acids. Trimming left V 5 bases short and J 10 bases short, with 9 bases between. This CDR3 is CASSTKREQFF. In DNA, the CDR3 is TGTGCCAGCAGCACAAAACGCGAGCAGTTCTTC.

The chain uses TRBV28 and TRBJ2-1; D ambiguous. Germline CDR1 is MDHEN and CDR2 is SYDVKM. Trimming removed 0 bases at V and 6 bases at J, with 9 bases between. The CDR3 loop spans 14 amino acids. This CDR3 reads CASSLWGPGNEQFF. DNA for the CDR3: TGTGCCAGCAGTTTATGGGGTCCGGGCAATGAGCAGTTCTTC. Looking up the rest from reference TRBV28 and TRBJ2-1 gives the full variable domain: DVKVTQSSRYLVKRTGEKVFLECVQDMDHENMFWYRQDPGLGLRLIYFSYDVKMKEKGDIPEGYSVSREKKERFSLILESASTNQTSMYLCASSLWGPGNEQFFGPGTRLTVL.

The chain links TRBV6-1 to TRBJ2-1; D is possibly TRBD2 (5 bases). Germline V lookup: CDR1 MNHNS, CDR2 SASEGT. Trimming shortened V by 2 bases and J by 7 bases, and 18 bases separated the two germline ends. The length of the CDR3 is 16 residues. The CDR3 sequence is CASSEWRPALRNEQFF. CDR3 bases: TGTGCCAGCAGTGAATGGAGGCCAGCGTTGAGGAATGAGCAGTTCTTC.

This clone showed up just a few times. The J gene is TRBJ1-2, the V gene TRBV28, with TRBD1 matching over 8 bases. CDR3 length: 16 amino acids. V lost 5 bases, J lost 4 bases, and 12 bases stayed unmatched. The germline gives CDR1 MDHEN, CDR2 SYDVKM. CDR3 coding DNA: TGTGCCAGCAGTCCCGTTGGCAGGGGGCTTGGCTATGGCTACACCTTC. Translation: CASSPVGRGLGYGYTF.

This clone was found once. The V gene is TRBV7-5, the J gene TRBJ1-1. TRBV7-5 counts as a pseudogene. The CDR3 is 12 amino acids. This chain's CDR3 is CVRSFIGSEAFF. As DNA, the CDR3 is TGTGTCAGAAGCTTCATAGGATCTGAAGCTTTCTTT.

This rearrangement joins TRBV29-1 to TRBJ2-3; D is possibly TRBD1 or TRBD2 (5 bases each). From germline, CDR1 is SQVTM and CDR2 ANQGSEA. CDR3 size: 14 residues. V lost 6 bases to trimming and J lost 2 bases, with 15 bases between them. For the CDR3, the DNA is TGCAGCGTGGGGGACCCCACTAACACAGATACGCAGTATTTT. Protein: CSVGDPTNTDTQYF.

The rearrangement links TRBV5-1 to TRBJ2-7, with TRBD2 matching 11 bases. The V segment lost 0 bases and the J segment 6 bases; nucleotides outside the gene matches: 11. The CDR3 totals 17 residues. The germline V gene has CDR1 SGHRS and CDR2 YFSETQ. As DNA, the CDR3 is TGCGCCAGCAGCTTGGGACCCCCTAGCGGGAGGAACCTCGAGCAGTACTTC. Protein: CASSLGPPSGRNLEQYF. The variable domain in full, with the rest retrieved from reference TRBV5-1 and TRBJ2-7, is KAGVTQTPRYLIKTRGQQVTLSCSPISGHRSVSWYQQTPGQGLQFLFEYFSETQRNKGNFPGRFSGRQFSNSRSEMNVSTLELGDSALYLCASSLGPPSGRNLEQYFGPGTRLTVT.

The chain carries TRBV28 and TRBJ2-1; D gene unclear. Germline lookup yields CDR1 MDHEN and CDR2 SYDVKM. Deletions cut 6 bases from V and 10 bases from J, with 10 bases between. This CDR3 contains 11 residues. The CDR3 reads CASSRPGEQFF. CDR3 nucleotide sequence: TGTGCCAGCAGCCGCCCTGGCGAGCAGTTCTTC.